The 6 T cell receptor beta chains listed next were all sequenced from one sample in a study of blood T cell repertoires in COVID-19. Clones were read by immunoSEQ multiplex PCR, and TCRdb kept only the in-frame ones, dropping some. This table holds about 250,000 clones, roughly 85% found once. Sequenced sample: peripheral blood. Source of these receptors: a man aged 50 to 60 with active or convalescent COVID-19.

The chain couples TRBV28 to TRBJ2-3, with 8 bases matching TRBD2. Per germline, CDR1 MDHEN and CDR2 SYDVKM. The V and J ends lost 8 bases and 4 bases, in that order; junction bases with no gene match: 2. The CDR3 extends over 12 amino acids. CDR3 DNA sequence: TGTGCCAGCCGGGGGGGGCCAGATACGCAGTATTTT. It translates to CASRGGPDTQYF.

The chain uses TRBV7-2 and TRBJ2-1; D gene uncertain. The germline gives CDR1 SGHTA, CDR2 FQGNSA. With 0 bases removed from V and 5 bases from J, the gap between germline ends came to 14 bases. The CDR3 runs to 16 residues. CDR3 residues: CASSLAPSVQNNEQFF. The CDR3, as DNA: TGTGCCAGCAGCTTAGCGCCCAGCGTCCAGAACAATGAGCAGTTCTTC.

This clone was counted between two and nine times. This chain uses TRBV5-6 with TRBJ1-1, with D perhaps TRBD1 (5 bases). V lost 0 bases, J lost 5 bases, and 8 bases lay in between. The CDR3 extends over 13 amino acids. Germline assignment: CDR1 SGHDT and CDR2 YYEEEE. CDR3 loop: CASSLGRVTEAFF. DNA of the CDR3: TGTGCCAGCAGCTTGGGCAGGGTTACTGAAGCTTTCTTT.

The gene calls are TRBV6-2 or TRBV6-3 and TRBJ2-7; D uncertain. CDR1 and CDR2 from the germline V gene are MNHEY and SVGEGT. V lost 3 bases and J 0 bases, leaving 9 bases between the germline ends. There are 14 residues in the CDR3. This CDR3 reads CASSYFADSYEQYF. The CDR3 DNA follows: TGTGCCAGCAGTTATTTTGCGGACTCCTACGAGCAGTACTTC.

About this clone itself: Other DNA sequences in this sample translate to the same CDR3. The chain uses TRBV18 and TRBJ2-7; 9 bases line up with TRBD1. The V gene's germline CDR1 is KGHSH and CDR2 LQKENI. The CDR3 sequence is 13 residues long. V trimming: 3 bases; J trimming: 6 bases; junction bases outside the gene matches: 3. The chain's CDR3 is CASSPGQGGEQYF. CDR3 nucleotide sequence: TGTGCCAGCTCACCGGGACAGGGCGGCGAGCAGTACTTC.

The chain uses TRBV9 and TRBJ1-3; no clear D. Germline loops: CDR1 SGDLS, CDR2 YYNGEE. The germline V and J ends were trimmed by 0 bases and 2 bases, with 6 bases remaining between them. CDR3 length: 14 amino acids. The CDR3 here is CASSVGVTGNTIYF. CDR3 DNA: TGTGCCAGCAGCGTAGGTGTAACTGGAAACACCATATATTTT.